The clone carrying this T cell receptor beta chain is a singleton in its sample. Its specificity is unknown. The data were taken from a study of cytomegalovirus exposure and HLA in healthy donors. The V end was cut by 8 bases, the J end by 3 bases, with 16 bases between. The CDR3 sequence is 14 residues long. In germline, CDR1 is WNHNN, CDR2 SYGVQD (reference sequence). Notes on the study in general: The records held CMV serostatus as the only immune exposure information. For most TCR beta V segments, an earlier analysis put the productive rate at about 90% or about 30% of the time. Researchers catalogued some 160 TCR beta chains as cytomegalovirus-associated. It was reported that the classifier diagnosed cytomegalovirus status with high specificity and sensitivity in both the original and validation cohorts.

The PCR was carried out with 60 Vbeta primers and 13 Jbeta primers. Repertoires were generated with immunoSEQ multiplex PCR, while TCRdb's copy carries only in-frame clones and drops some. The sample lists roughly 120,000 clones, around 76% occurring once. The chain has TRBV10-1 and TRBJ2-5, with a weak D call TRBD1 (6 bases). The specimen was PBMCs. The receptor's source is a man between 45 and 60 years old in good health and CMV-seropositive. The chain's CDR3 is CASSSGQHKETQYF. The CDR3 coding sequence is TGCGCCAGCTCCTCCGGACAGCACAAAGAGACCCAGTACTTC.